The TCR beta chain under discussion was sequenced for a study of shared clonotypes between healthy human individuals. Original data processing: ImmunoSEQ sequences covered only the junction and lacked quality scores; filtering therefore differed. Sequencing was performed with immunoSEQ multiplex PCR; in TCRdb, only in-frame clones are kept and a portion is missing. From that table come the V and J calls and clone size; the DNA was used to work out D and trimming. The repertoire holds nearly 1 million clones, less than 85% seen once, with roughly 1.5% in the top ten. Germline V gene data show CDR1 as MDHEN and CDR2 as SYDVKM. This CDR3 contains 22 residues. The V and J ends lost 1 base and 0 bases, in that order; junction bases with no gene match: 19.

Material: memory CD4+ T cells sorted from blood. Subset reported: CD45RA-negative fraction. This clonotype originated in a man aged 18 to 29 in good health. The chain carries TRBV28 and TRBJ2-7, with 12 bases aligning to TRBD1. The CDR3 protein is CASSLSIPTGTGGFTLSYEQYF. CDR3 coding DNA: TGTGCCAGCAGTTTATCGATCCCAACCGGGACAGGGGGCTTTACGCTCTCCTACGAGCAGTACTTC.